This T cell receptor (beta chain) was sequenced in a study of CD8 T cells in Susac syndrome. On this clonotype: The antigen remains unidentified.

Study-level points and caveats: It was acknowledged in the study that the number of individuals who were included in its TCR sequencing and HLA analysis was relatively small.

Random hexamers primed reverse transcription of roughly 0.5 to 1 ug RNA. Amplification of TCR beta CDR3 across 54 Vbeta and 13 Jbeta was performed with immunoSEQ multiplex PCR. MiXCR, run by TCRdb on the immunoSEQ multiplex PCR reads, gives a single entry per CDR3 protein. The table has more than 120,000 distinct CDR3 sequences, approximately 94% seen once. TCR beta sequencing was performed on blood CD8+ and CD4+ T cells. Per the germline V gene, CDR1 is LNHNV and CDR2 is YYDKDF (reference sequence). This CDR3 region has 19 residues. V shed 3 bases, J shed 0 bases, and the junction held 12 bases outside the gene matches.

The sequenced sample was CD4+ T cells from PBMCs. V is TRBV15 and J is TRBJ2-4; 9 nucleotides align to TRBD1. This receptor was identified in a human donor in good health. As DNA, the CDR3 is TGTGCCACCAGCAGGCCCCGGGACAGGGAAGAAATAGCCAAAAACATTCAGTACTTC. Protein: CATSRPRDREEIAKNIQYF. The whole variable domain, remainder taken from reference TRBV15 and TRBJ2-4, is DAMVIQNPRYQVTQFGKPVTLSCSQTLNHNVMYWYQQKSSQAPKLLFHYYDKDFNNEADTPDNFQSRRPNTSFCFLDIRSPGLGDTAMYLCATSRPRDREEIAKNIQYFGAGTRLSVL.